This is a list of T cell receptor beta chains from one sample in a study of cytomegalovirus exposure and HLA in healthy donors. This table comes from immunoSEQ multiplex PCR, and its TCRdb copy is limited to in-frame clones, with some not included. In total, the table holds around 80,000 clones. Sample: PBMCs. The source is a boy younger than 18 in good health and CMV-seronegative. Each CDR3 is given with its conserved first and last residue. The D gene is left open where the match is weak.

j_gene: TRBJ1-6
d_gene: NA
v_gene: TRBV5-6
CDR3aa: CASSLVRSSYNSPLHF
CDR3nt: TGTGCCAGCAGCTTGGTGAGGAGCTCCTATAATTCACCCCTCCACTTT

j_gene: TRBJ1-5
d_gene: TRBD1
v_gene: TRBV10-3
CDR3aa: CAIGQGNNQPQHF
CDR3nt: TGTGCCATAGGACAGGGGAACAATCAGCCCCAGCATTTT

j_gene: TRBJ1-1
d_gene: NA
v_gene: TRBV6-6
CDR3aa: CASTMNTEAFF
CDR3nt: TGTGCCAGCACCATGAACACTGAAGCTTTCTTT

j_gene: TRBJ2-2
d_gene: NA
v_gene: TRBV6-4
CDR3aa: CASSDRGTGELFF
CDR3nt: TGTGCCAGCAGTGACAGGGGCACCGGGGAGCTGTTTTTT

j_gene: TRBJ1-4
d_gene: NA
v_gene: TRBV27
CDR3aa: CASSLAPAGIYEKLFF
CDR3nt: TGTGCCAGCAGTTTAGCCCCGGCGGGGATTTATGAAAAACTGTTTTTT

j_gene: TRBJ1-2
d_gene: NA
v_gene: TRBV5-6
CDR3aa: CASNTGRPQGWGYTF
CDR3nt: TGTGCCAGCAACACGGGGAGGCCCCAAGGCTGGGGCTACACCTTC

j_gene: TRBJ1-5
d_gene: NA
v_gene: TRBV15
CDR3aa: CATSRVVGGYSNQPQHF
CDR3nt: TGTGCCACCAGCAGAGTCGTAGGGGGATATAGCAATCAGCCCCAGCATTTT

j_gene: TRBJ2-3
d_gene: TRBD1
v_gene: TRBV5-1
CDR3aa: CASSLVGTAVSDTQYF
CDR3nt: TGCGCCAGCAGCTTGGTTGGGACAGCAGTATCAGATACGCAGTATTTT

j_gene: TRBJ1-4
d_gene: NA
v_gene: TRBV30
CDR3aa: CAWSRGIREKLFF
CDR3nt: TGTGCCTGGAGCAGGGGTATTCGGGAAAAACTGTTTTTT

j_gene: TRBJ1-2
d_gene: NA
v_gene: TRBV5-4
CDR3aa: CASSLEAGEIGYTF
CDR3nt: TGTGCCAGCAGCTTGGAGGCAGGGGAAATTGGCTACACCTTC

j_gene: TRBJ2-1
d_gene: TRBD1
v_gene: TRBV19
CDR3aa: CASSIVGQARYNEQFF
CDR3nt: TGTGCCAGTAGTATAGTCGGACAGGCGAGATACAATGAGCAGTTCTTC

j_gene: TRBJ1-1
d_gene: TRBD1
v_gene: TRBV19
CDR3aa: CASIDRGRRTEAFF
CDR3nt: TGTGCCAGTATCGACAGGGGGCGACGGACTGAAGCTTTCTTT

j_gene: TRBJ1-5
d_gene: TRBD1
v_gene: TRBV7-2
CDR3aa: CASSRDRDQPQHF
CDR3nt: TGTGCCAGCAGCCGCGACAGGGATCAGCCCCAGCATTTT

j_gene: TRBJ2-1
d_gene: NA
v_gene: TRBV6-4
CDR3aa: CASSDVGSGWNEQFF
CDR3nt: TGTGCCAGCAGTGACGTAGGGAGTGGCTGGAATGAGCAGTTCTTC

j_gene: TRBJ2-1
d_gene: NA
v_gene: TRBV5-1
CDR3aa: CASSLGGSDNEQFF
CDR3nt: TGCGCCAGCAGCTTGGGGGGCTCGGACAATGAGCAGTTCTTC